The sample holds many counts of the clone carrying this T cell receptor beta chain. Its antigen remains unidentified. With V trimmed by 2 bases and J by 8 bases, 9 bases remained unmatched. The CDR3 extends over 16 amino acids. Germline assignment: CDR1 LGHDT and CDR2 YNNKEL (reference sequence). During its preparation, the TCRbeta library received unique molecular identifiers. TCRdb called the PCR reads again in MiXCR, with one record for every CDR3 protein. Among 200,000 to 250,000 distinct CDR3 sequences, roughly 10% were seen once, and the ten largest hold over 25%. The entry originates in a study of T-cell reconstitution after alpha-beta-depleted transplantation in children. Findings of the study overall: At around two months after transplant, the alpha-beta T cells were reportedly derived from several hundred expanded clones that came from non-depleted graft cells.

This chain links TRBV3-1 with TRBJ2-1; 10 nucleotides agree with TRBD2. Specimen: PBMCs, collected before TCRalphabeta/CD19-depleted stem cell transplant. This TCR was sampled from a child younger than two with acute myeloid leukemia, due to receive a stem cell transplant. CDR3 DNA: TGTGCCAGCAGCCAATGGGCTAGCGGGAGTTTGGATGAGCAGTTCTTC. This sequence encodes CASSQWASGSLDEQFF.